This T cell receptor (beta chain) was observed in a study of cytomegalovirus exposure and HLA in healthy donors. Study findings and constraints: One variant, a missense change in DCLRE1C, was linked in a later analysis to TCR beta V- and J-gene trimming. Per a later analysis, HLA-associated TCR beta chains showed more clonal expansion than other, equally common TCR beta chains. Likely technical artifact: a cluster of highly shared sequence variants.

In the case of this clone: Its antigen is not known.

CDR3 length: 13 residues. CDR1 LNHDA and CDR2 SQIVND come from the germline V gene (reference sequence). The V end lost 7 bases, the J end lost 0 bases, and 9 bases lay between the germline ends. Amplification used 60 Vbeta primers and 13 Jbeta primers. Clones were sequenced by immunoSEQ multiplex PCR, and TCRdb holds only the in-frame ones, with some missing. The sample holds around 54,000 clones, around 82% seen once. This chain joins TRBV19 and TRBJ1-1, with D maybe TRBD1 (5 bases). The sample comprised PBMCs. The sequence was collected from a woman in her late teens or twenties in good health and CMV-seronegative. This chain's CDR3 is CASTVGLNTEAFF. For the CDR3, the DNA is TGTGCCAGTACCGTGGGGCTGAACACTGAAGCTTTCTTT.